These 17 T cell receptor beta chains were all obtained from the same sample, sequenced in a study of cytomegalovirus exposure and HLA in healthy donors. Primers: 60 Vbeta forward and 13 Jbeta reverse. Data came from immunoSEQ multiplex PCR; TCRdb stores just in-frame clones and leaves some out. The sample includes more than 55,000 clones. Source material: PBMCs. The receptors stem from a woman aged 40 to 50 in good health and CMV-seropositive.

The chain combines TRBV14 with TRBJ1-2, with D uncertain. Germline V gene sequence: CDR1 SGHDN, CDR2 FVKESK. The length of the CDR3 is 15 residues. Trimming stripped 2 bases from V and 4 bases from J, with 14 bases between. The CDR3 bases are TGTGCCAGCAGCCAAAGCGGTCGGAGCGGCTATGGCTACACCTTC. Amino acids: CASSQSGRSGYGYTF.

V usage is TRBV4-1 and J usage is TRBJ1-1, with D maybe TRBD1 (5 bases). Looked up from germline, CDR1 is MGHRA and CDR2 is YSYEKL. Trimming pared 1 base from V and 0 bases from J, leaving 9 bases between. This CDR3 comprises 15 residues. CDR3 coding DNA: TGCGCCAGCAGCCAAGTCATGGGGCTGAACACTGAAGCTTTCTTT. Translating gives CASSQVMGLNTEAFF.

This chain links TRBV19 with TRBJ1-1; D is uncertain. Deletions cut 5 bases from V and 2 bases from J, with 24 bases between. Germline loops: CDR1 LNHDA, CDR2 SQIVND (reference sequence). The length of the CDR3 is 18 residues. This CDR3 reads CASSPLYDLSGTNTEAFF. For the CDR3, the DNA is TGTGCCAGTAGTCCATTATATGATCTAAGCGGTACTAACACTGAAGCTTTCTTT.

A remark on this clone: The sample contains more than one DNA sequence encoding this CDR3. The chain recombines TRBV7-6 with TRBJ1-2; 10 nucleotides line up with TRBD1. Germline V gene lookup returns CDR1 SGHVS and CDR2 FNYEAQ. After removal of 5 bases from V and 5 bases from J, the junction contained 2 bases not matched to a gene. The CDR3 is 13 residues long. DNA for the CDR3: TGTGCCAGCAGCCCGGGACAGGGGTATGGCTACACCTTC. Translation: CASSPGQGYGYTF.

The V gene is TRBV19, the J gene TRBJ2-4, with 16 bases lining up with TRBD2. The CDR3 covers 19 residues. Germline CDR1 LNHDA, CDR2 SQIVND (reference sequence). V lost 2 bases to trimming and J lost 1 base; unmatched junction nucleotides: 5. The CDR3 sequence: CASSISGTSGRAAKNIQYF. In DNA form, the CDR3 reads TGTGCCAGTAGTATATCAGGGACTAGCGGGAGGGCCGCCAAAAACATTCAGTACTTC.

The rearrangement joins TRBV5-1 to TRBJ1-4; 7 nucleotides line up with TRBD1. Losses at the gene ends were 2 bases for V and 5 bases for J; bases not matched to a gene: 6. This CDR3 is 15 amino acids long. Looked up from germline, CDR1 is SGHRS and CDR2 is YFSETQ. The CDR3 loop is CASSFLQGKNEKLFF. The DNA of the CDR3 is TGCGCCAGCAGCTTTCTACAGGGGAAAAATGAAAAACTGTTTTTT.

CDR3 coding DNA: TGTGCCAGCAGCTTAGGGACAGGGCCCTACGAGCAGTACTTC. Translating gives CASSLGTGPYEQYF. This rearrangement joins TRBV7-9 to TRBJ2-5; 8 bases agree with TRBD1. The end of the DNA fits TRBJ2-7 better, so the J call may be wrong. CDR1 and CDR2 from the germline V gene are SEHNR and FQNEAQ (reference sequence). The CDR3 has 14 amino acids.

The chain uses TRBV9 and TRBJ2-1, with D possibly matching TRBD2 (5 bases). V was trimmed by 0 bases and J by 5 bases, leaving 12 bases between them. The CDR3 loop spans 15 amino acids. Looked up from germline, CDR1 is SGDLS and CDR2 is YYNGEE. This chain's CDR3 is CASSVVSSAHNEQFF. CDR3 nucleotide sequence: TGTGCCAGCAGCGTAGTTAGTAGCGCACACAATGAGCAGTTCTTC. Looking up the rest from reference TRBV9 and TRBJ2-1 gives the full variable domain: DSGVTQTPKHLITATGQRVTLRCSPRSGDLSVYWYQQSLDQGLQFLIQYYNGEERAKGNILERFSAQQFPDLHSELNLSSLELGDSALYFCASSVVSSAHNEQFFGPGTRLTVL.

The gene calls are TRBV27 and TRBJ2-7, with D maybe TRBD1 (5 bases). Trimming shortened V by 5 bases and J by 0 bases, and 8 bases separated the two germline ends. This CDR3 is 13 amino acids long. The germline V gene has CDR1 MNHEY and CDR2 SMNVEV (reference sequence). CDR3 sequence: CASSRQSSYEQYF. In DNA form, the CDR3 reads TGTGCCAGCAGTCGACAGAGCTCCTACGAGCAGTACTTC.

The chain couples TRBV19 to TRBJ1-2; 10 bases align to TRBD1. There are 17 residues in the CDR3. The germline V gene encodes CDR1 LNHDA and CDR2 SQIVND (reference sequence). V was clipped by 3 bases and J by 4 bases; unmatched bases: 11. CDR3 protein: CASSISGPTGGFYGYTF. CDR3 coding DNA: TGTGCCAGTAGTATTTCAGGGCCGACAGGGGGCTTCTATGGCTACACCTTC.

The rearrangement uses TRBV6-5 and TRBJ2-1; TRBD2 agrees at 7 bases. CDR3 length: 15 amino acids. Unmatched junction bases numbered 10, after V lost 5 bases and J lost 6 bases. Germline assignment: CDR1 MNHEY and CDR2 SVGAGI. CDR3 region: CASSPLAERLNEQFF. The CDR3 nucleotides are TGTGCCAGCAGTCCGCTAGCGGAACGCCTCAATGAGCAGTTCTTC.

The V gene is TRBV5-4, the J gene TRBJ1-2, with D perhaps TRBD1 (6 bases). There are 16 residues in the CDR3. The V gene lost 1 base and the J gene lost 4 bases, with 17 bases spanning the gap. Looked up from germline, CDR1 is SGHNT and CDR2 is YYREEE (reference sequence). The CDR3 is CASSLRAGGLSYGYTF. The DNA for the CDR3 is TGTGCCAGCAGCTTGAGAGCCGGGGGGCTATCCTATGGCTACACCTTC. Together with reference TRBV5-4 and TRBJ1-2, the CDR3 gives the full variable domain: ETGVTQSPTHLIKTRGQQVTLRCSSQSGHNTVSWYQQALGQGPQFIFQYYREEENGRGNFPPRFSGLQFPNYSSELNVNALELDDSALYLCASSLRAGGLSYGYTFGSGTRLTVV.

The chain combines TRBV6-5 with TRBJ1-5, with TRBD1 matching over 9 bases. In germline, CDR1 is MNHEY, CDR2 SVGAGI. V lost 0 bases, J lost 9 bases, and 6 bases stayed unmatched. The CDR3 consists of 15 residues. The CDR3 protein is CASSYSGTGFWPQHF. The DNA for the CDR3 is TGTGCCAGCAGTTACTCCGGGACAGGGTTTTGGCCCCAGCATTTT.

Here the CDR3 reads CASTTTTGDEQYF. The CDR3 DNA follows: TGTGCCAGCACCACGACTACAGGGGACGAGCAGTACTTC. The chain employs TRBV9 and TRBJ2-7; 7 nucleotides agree with TRBD1. There are 13 residues in the CDR3. Trimming removed 6 bases from V and 5 bases from J; junction bases left unmatched: 8. CDR1 is SGDLS and CDR2 is YYNGEE in the germline V gene.

The J gene is TRBJ2-3, the V gene TRBV5-1, with TRBD2 matching over 13 bases. Germline trimming cut 2 bases from V and 4 bases from J; bases unmatched to any gene: 22. The germline CDR1 and CDR2 sequences are SGHRS and YFSETQ. There are 22 residues in the CDR3. This chain's CDR3 is CASSLIPGLAGLQHRWADTQYF. Written as DNA, the CDR3 is TGCGCCAGCAGCTTAATTCCGGGACTAGCGGGGTTACAACACCGTTGGGCAGATACGCAGTATTTT.

The gene calls are TRBV7-3 and TRBJ2-2, with 7 bases lining up with TRBD2. CDR3 length: 16 residues. Trimming at V came to 5 bases and at J to 1 base, leaving 7 bases not matched to a gene. Germline-derived CDR1 and CDR2 are SGHTA and FQGTGA. The CDR3 DNA follows: TGTGCCAGCAGCCGATTGTCGGGAGGGAACACCGGGGAGCTGTTTTTT. Encoded protein: CASSRLSGGNTGELFF.

In regard to this clone: The sample holds other DNA sequences that translate to the same CDR3. The CDR3, as DNA: TGCAGCGTCGCGCCGGGACAGGGAATGAACACTGAAGCTTTCTTT. Translating gives CSVAPGQGMNTEAFF. The chain carries TRBV29-1 and TRBJ1-1; 9 bases are a match to TRBD1. J lost 0 bases, V lost 6 bases, and 8 bases had no gene match. CDR1 and CDR2 (germline): SQVTM, ANQGSEA. This CDR3 is 15 amino acids long.